The clone carrying this T cell receptor beta chain was observed once. Per the study methods: Reference gene primer amplification gave estimated nucleated cell counts. Measured with immunoSEQ multiplex PCR; TCRdb has only the in-frame clones, and not every one. V, J and clone size are those of that table, while D and trimming were read from the DNA. The profile shows around 130,000 clones, 77% of them singletons. Germline V lookup: CDR1 SGHDT, CDR2 YYEEEE. J lost 3 bases, V lost 0 bases, and 7 bases had no gene match. This CDR3 comprises 16 residues. This record belongs to a study of blood T cell repertoires in COVID-19. Study as a whole: Italy, Spain and the United States were the sources of the convalescent and acute COVID-19 samples. Sample material is recorded as cDNA or gDNA derived from T cells, B-cell-depleted T cells, or PBMCs.

V is TRBV5-6 and J is TRBJ1-2, with TRBD1 identical over 8 bases. The sample comprised peripheral blood. The TCR sequence derives from a human donor in a cohort sampled during active COVID-19. For the CDR3, the DNA is TGTGCCAGCAGCTTGGTCCCAGGGGGCTCGTACTATGGCTACACCTTC. It codes for CASSLVPGGSYYGYTF.